This TCR beta chain came from a study of human CD8 memory T cell subsets. By frequency, this clonotype registers medium-sized (0.01 to 0.1%). Germline-derived CDR1 and CDR2 are MGHRA and YSYEKL. This CDR3 spans 19 amino acids. UMI-labeled 5' RACE produced the TCR beta libraries. One entry per CDR3 protein, without DNA, is what TCRdb gives after re-calling the 5' RACE reads. The sample data list some 10,000 distinct CDR3 sequences. The stem-like memory CD8+ T cells (TSTEM) had a CCR7+ PD-1- TIGIT- phenotype. This clonotype was sampled from a human donor in good health. The sample consisted of CD8+ stem-like memory T cells (TSCM and TCM) sorted from PBMCs. The subset here: stem-like memory CD8 T cells (TSTEM), CCR7+ PD-1- TIGIT-. The chain joins TRBV4-1 to TRBJ1-5; TCRdb names TRBD1, which stays unverified in the absence of DNA. CDR3 in amino acids: CASSQASSGGVGSNQPQHF.